These 5 T cell receptor beta chains share one sample of origin, sequenced in a study of blood T cell repertoires in COVID-19. The protocol was immunoSEQ multiplex PCR, while the TCRdb copy is restricted to in-frame clones and leaves out a portion. Found here are 200,000 or so clones, over 75% of them singletons; the top ten hold 6.2%. The sequenced sample consisted of peripheral blood. These receptors originate from a woman in her forties who had recovered from COVID-19.

The rearrangement uses TRBV6-6 and TRBJ2-3, with D perhaps matching TRBD2 (5 bases). The CDR3 has 14 amino acids. Trimming left V 5 bases short and J 0 bases short, with 9 bases between. Germline-derived CDR1 and CDR2 are MNHNY and SVGAGI (reference sequence). In DNA form, the CDR3 reads TGTGCCAGCAGTGGAGGATCTAGCACAGATACGCAGTATTTT. As protein: CASSGGSSTDTQYF.

The chain uses TRBV5-1 and TRBJ1-2; D might be TRBD1 (5 bases). CDR3 size: 14 residues. The ends were cut back, 4 bases at V and 1 base at J, with 11 bases in the middle. Germline CDR1 is SGHRS and CDR2 is YFSETQ. The CDR3 loop is CASSPPGVNYGYTF. The CDR3 nucleotides are TGCGCCAGCAGCCCCCCGGGGGTTAACTATGGCTACACCTTC.

V gene TRBV28 combines with J gene TRBJ1-1, with a tentative D call TRBD1 (5 bases). CDR1 is MDHEN, CDR2 SYDVKM, per germline. Trimming shortened V by 2 bases and J by 11 bases, and 12 bases separated the two germline ends. The CDR3 has 12 amino acids. The CDR3 region is CASSLDTRDAFF. Here the CDR3 DNA reads TGTGCCAGCAGTTTAGATACCAGGGATGCTTTCTTT.

The rearrangement links TRBV29-1 to TRBJ2-3, with TRBD2 matching over 7 bases. CDR3 size: 14 residues. The junction had 2 bases not matched to a gene; V was cut back by 2 bases and J by 0 bases. The germline gives CDR1 SQVTM, CDR2 ANQGSEA. Here the CDR3 DNA reads TGCAGCGTTGAATCTAGCGGAAGCACAGATACGCAGTATTTT. It is translated as CSVESSGSTDTQYF.

The rearrangement joins TRBV5-1 to TRBJ2-1; the match to TRBD2 covers 7 bases. Germline-derived CDR1 and CDR2 are SGHRS and YFSETQ. The CDR3 spans 15 residues. V lost 3 bases, J lost 3 bases, and 6 bases stayed unmatched. CDR3 in amino acids: CASSSASGLYNEQFF. DNA for the CDR3: TGCGCCAGCAGCTCGGCTAGCGGCCTCTACAATGAGCAGTTCTTC.